Shown below are 17 T cell receptor beta chains from a single sample sequenced in a study of cytomegalovirus exposure and HLA in healthy donors. Libraries were prepared by immunoSEQ multiplex PCR; TCRdb keeps only in-frame clonotypes and omits some of them. The sample carries about 74,000 clones, less than 95% recorded once. Sequencing was done on a sample of PBMCs. These receptors were collected from a woman aged 18-29 years in good health and CMV-seropositive.

The chain combines TRBV7-8 with TRBJ2-1, with 8 nucleotides matching TRBD2. J lost 7 bases, V lost 2 bases, and 7 bases had no gene match. Germline values: CDR1 SGHVS, CDR2 FQNEAQ. The CDR3 is 15 residues long. For the CDR3, the DNA is TGTGCCAGCAGCTTACCGGGACTAGGCCTTAATGAGCAGTTCTTC. Translating it yields CASSLPGLGLNEQFF. The complete variable domain, with remaining parts taken from reference TRBV7-8 and TRBJ2-1, reads GAGVSQSPRYKVAKRGQDVALRCDPISGHVSLFWYQQALGQGPEFLTYFQNEAQLDKSGLPSDRFFAERPEGSVSTLKIQRTQQEDSAVYLCASSLPGLGLNEQFFGPGTRLTVL.

This sequence joins TRBV11-2 and TRBJ1-4; TRBD1 might be the D (6 bases). Per the germline V gene, CDR1 is SGHAT and CDR2 is FQNNGV. The V end was cut by 1 base, the J end by 7 bases, with 10 bases between. The CDR3 extends over 14 amino acids. This CDR3 is CASSLAGAGEKLFF. Written as DNA, the CDR3 is TGTGCCAGCAGCTTAGCAGGGGCGGGTGAAAAACTGTTTTTT.

The chain has TRBV11-1 and TRBJ2-7, with a weak D call TRBD1 (8 bases). The CDR3 spans 15 residues. Germline CDR1 SGHAT, CDR2 FQDESV (reference sequence). Trimming shortened V by 4 bases and J by 10 bases, and 23 bases separated the two germline ends. CDR3 sequence reads: CASSSGQGLAGDQYF. Here the CDR3 DNA reads TGTGCCAGCAGCTCCGGACAGGGACTGGCGGGAGATCAGTACTTC.

In this sample, this clone turned up once. CDR3 in amino acids: CASSPWGGDGNTIYF. For the CDR3, the DNA is TGTGCCAGCAGCCCTTGGGGAGGGGACGGAAACACCATATATTTT. The rearrangement links TRBV7-3 to TRBJ1-3, with D perhaps matching TRBD1 (5 bases). The CDR3 is made up of 15 amino acids. Trimming stripped 5 bases from V and 4 bases from J, with 15 bases between. Germline CDR1 reads SGHTA; CDR2 reads FQGTGA.

The chain carries TRBV6-4 and TRBJ1-4; the D is unclear. Germline CDR1 MRHNA, CDR2 SNTAGT. Between the trimmed V and J ends, which lost 2 bases and 5 bases, there was a span of 9 bases. This CDR3 is 14 amino acids long. Here the CDR3 DNA reads TGTGCCAGCAGTGACGGCGGGGAGAATGAAAAACTGTTTTTT. Protein sequence: CASSDGGENEKLFF.

The J gene is TRBJ1-1, the V gene TRBV25-1; D not certain. Germline V gives CDR1 MGHDK, CDR2 SYGVNS. V was pared by 1 base and J by 10 bases, with 13 bases between. This CDR3 contains 13 residues. CDR3: CASSESGAWRAFF. CDR3 DNA sequence: TGTGCCAGCAGTGAATCGGGAGCCTGGAGAGCTTTCTTT.

The genes are TRBV4-1 and TRBJ2-5; possible D gene TRBD1, 6 bases. Trimming cost V 1 base and J 5 bases, with 20 bases left between them. Germline CDR1 is MGHRA and CDR2 is YSYEKL. The CDR3 consists of 17 residues. The CDR3 DNA reads TGCGCCAGCAGCCAAGCGGACAGAACGGACGGACGGGAGACCCAGTACTTC. Protein product: CASSQADRTDGRETQYF.

The chain carries TRBV19 and TRBJ2-5, with D possibly matching TRBD1 (6 bases). V lost 4 bases and J 3 bases, leaving 9 bases between the germline ends. This CDR3 spans 13 amino acids. CDR1 is LNHDA, CDR2 SQIVND, per germline (reference sequence). DNA of the CDR3: TGTGCCAGTAGTAGTCAGGGGAAAGAGACCCAGTACTTC. Translation: CASSSQGKETQYF.

The CDR3 sequence: CASTASTRPETQYF. CDR3 bases: TGTGCCAGCACCGCTTCCACTAGACCAGAGACCCAGTACTTC. This sequence joins TRBV7-8 and TRBJ2-5, with a tentative D call TRBD2 (5 bases). Trimming took 7 bases from V and 4 from J, leaving 16 bases between them. CDR1 SGHVS and CDR2 FQNEAQ come from the germline V gene. CDR3 length equals 14 residues.

CDR3 DNA sequence: TGTGCCAGCAGTTACTACTTTGGGCAGGGGCACACTGAAGCTTTCTTT. It codes for CASSYYFGQGHTEAFF. The chain has TRBV6-6 and TRBJ1-1, with D possibly TRBD1 on 6 matching bases. With 1 base removed from V and 3 bases from J, the gap between germline ends came to 15 bases. The germline CDR1 and CDR2 sequences are MNHNY and SVGAGI (reference sequence). This CDR3 is built from 16 residues.

The chain employs TRBV29-1 and TRBJ2-5, with D hard to call. CDR1 SQVTM and CDR2 ANQGSEA come from the germline V gene. CDR3 size: 11 residues. V was pared by 2 bases and J by 4 bases, with 5 bases between. DNA for the CDR3: TGCAGCGTTGAAAATCTAGAGACCCAGTACTTC. Its translation is CSVENLETQYF.

The gene calls are TRBV30 and TRBJ1-3, with D unclear. Germline lookup yields CDR1 GTSNPN and CDR2 SVGIG (reference sequence). V lost 2 bases and J 1 base, leaving 9 bases between the germline ends. This CDR3 is 14 amino acids long. DNA of the CDR3: TGTGCCTGGAGTCGTTGGGCGTCTGGAAACACCATATATTTT. This encodes CAWSRWASGNTIYF.

The chain is built from TRBV29-1 and TRBJ2-1; the match to TRBD2 covers 13 bases. Germline-derived CDR1 and CDR2 are SQVTM and ANQGSEA. The CDR3 spans 13 residues. V lost 7 bases, J lost 8 bases, and 5 bases stayed unmatched. For the CDR3, the DNA is TGCAGCGCTGGACTAGCGGGAGATGATGAGCAGTTCTTC. It codes for CSAGLAGDDEQFF.

This sequence joins TRBV11-2 and TRBJ2-3; D ambiguous. This CDR3 region has 16 residues. The germline V gene has CDR1 SGHAT and CDR2 FQNNGV. V was pared by 1 base and J by 5 bases, with 16 bases between. The CDR3 sequence is CASSLAGDPRLDTQYF. The CDR3, as DNA: TGTGCCAGCAGCTTAGCAGGTGACCCTCGTTTAGATACGCAGTATTTT.

The CDR3 nucleotides are TGTGCCTGGAGTCTTAGCGGCCTCTCCTACAATGAGCAGTTCTTC. Amino acid sequence: CAWSLSGLSYNEQFF. The V gene is TRBV30, the J gene TRBJ2-1; a possible D gene is TRBD2 (6 bases). V lost 2 bases to trimming and J lost 0 bases, with 11 bases between them. CDR3 length: 15 residues. Germline lookup yields CDR1 GTSNPN and CDR2 SVGIG (reference sequence).

The chain joins TRBV7-2 to TRBJ1-2; D not certain. Germline V gives CDR1 SGHTA, CDR2 FQGNSA. The CDR3 sequence is 12 residues long. Trimming stripped 3 bases from V and 4 bases from J, with 6 bases between. CDR3 residues: CASSFNTYGYTF. The CDR3, as DNA: TGTGCCAGCAGCTTCAACACCTATGGCTACACCTTC.

V usage is TRBV6-6 and J usage is TRBJ1-1, with 8 bases matching TRBD1. Looked up from germline, CDR1 is MNHNY and CDR2 is SVGAGI (reference sequence). Trimming cost V 2 bases and J 6 bases; bases outside gene matches: 8. CDR3 size: 15 residues. The CDR3 here is CASSYPGTGGPEAFF. The CDR3 region has the DNA TGTGCCAGCAGTTACCCGGGGACAGGCGGTCCTGAAGCTTTCTTT.